These 6 T cell receptor beta chains came from one sample sequenced in a study of cytomegalovirus exposure and HLA in healthy donors. 60 Vbeta and 13 Jbeta primers were used in PCR. Assay used: immunoSEQ multiplex PCR; TCRdb lists only in-frame clones, some missing. This sample has nearly 300,000 clones, with 70% to 90% found just once. What was sequenced was PBMCs. Source of these receptors: a man aged 35-49 years in good health and CMV-seropositive.

V and J are TRBV28 and TRBJ1-2; the match to TRBD1 covers 7 bases. V lost 7 bases, J lost 0 bases, and 14 bases stayed unmatched. The CDR3 is 17 residues long. Germline CDR1 is MDHEN and CDR2 is SYDVKM. The CDR3 protein is CASTTRDRRLPNYGYTF. The CDR3 nucleotides read TGTGCCAGCACCACCCGGGACAGAAGATTACCTAACTATGGCTACACCTTC.

The V gene is TRBV4-1, the J gene TRBJ1-1; TRBD1 aligns across 12 bases. CDR3 size: 18 residues. J lost 8 bases, V lost 1 base, and 14 bases had no gene match. Per germline, CDR1 MGHRA and CDR2 YSYEKL. The CDR3 nucleotides are TGCGCCAGCAGCCAAGTCGCCTCCGGGACAGGGGGCAGGATGGAAGCTTTCTTT. Amino acids: CASSQVASGTGGRMEAFF.

The chain combines TRBV5-6 with TRBJ1-6; 9 positions agree with TRBD1. Trimming at V came to 5 bases and at J to 10 bases, leaving 10 bases not matched to a gene. The CDR3 has 15 amino acids. Germline V lookup: CDR1 SGHDT, CDR2 YYEEEE. The CDR3, as DNA: TGTGCCAGCAGGGGCTACACAGGGGGCGAATCACCCCTCCACTTT. The encoded protein is CASRGYTGGESPLHF.

This chain uses TRBV10-3 with TRBJ2-3; possibly TRBD2 for D (5 bases). This CDR3 is built from 16 residues. The germline gives CDR1 ENHRY, CDR2 SYGVKD. Trimming removed 9 bases at V and 2 bases at J, with 21 bases between. CDR3 in amino acids: CAISPGVGRVTDTQYF. The CDR3 coding sequence is TGTGCCATTAGTCCCGGGGTAGGTAGGGTCACAGATACGCAGTATTTT.

This chain links TRBV27 with TRBJ2-1; tentatively, D is TRBD2 (7 bases). CDR1 and CDR2 (germline): MNHEY, SMNVEV (reference sequence). Trimming left V 9 bases short and J 8 bases short, with 23 bases between. CDR3 length: 15 residues. The CDR3 nucleotides read TGTGCCAGTCGTAAGGGGGAGGGGGGTTTGGATGAGCAGTTCTTC. It yields the protein CASRKGEGGLDEQFF.

The rearrangement joins TRBV14 to TRBJ2-2; 8 nucleotides line up with TRBD2. The V and J ends lost 3 bases and 10 bases, in that order; junction bases with no gene match: 7. This CDR3 spans 14 amino acids. Germline CDR1 is SGHDN and CDR2 is FVKESK. The CDR3 DNA is TGTGCCAGCAGCCAGGGGGGACTAGTAGAGGAGCTGTTTTTT. This codes for CASSQGGLVEELFF.